Listed below are T cell receptor beta chains from one sample, sequenced in a study of T cell repertoires in cytomegalovirus infection. MiXCR, run by TCRdb on the reads, gives a single entry per CDR3 protein. The table records some 940,000 distinct CDR3 sequences, around 32% of them present only once. These receptors lack a known antigen. Sample: cultured CD8+ T cells from PBMCs, taken from culture after CMV antigen stimulation. These receptors all come from a human donor in good health (CMV status not recorded). Some clones in this sample may be carry-over from other donors' samples. Both conserved end residues are part of each CDR3. Fields, in order: J gene, clone size, V gene, D gene, CDR3 DNA, CDR3 protein. The D gene is left open where the match is weak. Size tells how often a clone was seen (once, few, many) or the class of an expanded clone, and some rows leave it out.

TRBJ1-5 | few | TRBV7-8 | NA | TGTGCCAGCGGTCAGGCCAATCAGCCCCAGCATTTT | CASGQANQPQHF
TRBJ1-3 | NA | TRBV2 | NA | TGTGCCAGCAGTGAAATGGCGGAAAACACCATATATTTT | CASSEMAENTIYF
TRBJ2-5 | many | TRBV7-6 | NA | TGTGCCAGCAGTCCAGTGGTTGGGGAGACCCAGTACTTC | CASSPVVGETQYF
TRBJ1-5 | NA | TRBV6-6 | NA | TGTGCCAGCACTGTTATTGATAGCAATCAGCCCCAGCATTTT | CASTVIDSNQPQHF
TRBJ2-3 | NA | TRBV24-1 | NA | TGTGCCACCAGTGATCATCAGGGCAGGCGGAACACAGATACGCAGTATTTT | CATSDHQGRRNTDTQYF
TRBJ2-7 | NA | TRBV7-6 | NA | TGTGCCAGCAGCTCCACTCTTAGAGACCCGACGGACCGATCCTACGAGCAGTACTTC | CASSSTLRDPTDRSYEQYF
TRBJ2-2 | NA | TRBV29-1 | TRBD1 | TGCAGCGTTGAAACAGGGGGCGGTCCCGGGGAGCTGTTTTTT | CSVETGGGPGELFF
TRBJ2-4 | few | TRBV10-3 | NA | TGTGCCATCAGTGAAGAGTTAGAGAACATTCAGTACTTC | CAISEELENIQYF
TRBJ2-7 | many | TRBV7-8 | NA | TGTGCCAGCAGCTTCCCCCGCACAGGTGAACAGGAGCAGTACTTC | CASSFPRTGEQEQYF
TRBJ1-2 | few | TRBV9 | NA | TGTGCCAGCAGCGTAGACGGGGGGCAGGGTAATGGCTACACCTTC | CASSVDGGQGNGYTF
TRBJ2-5 | NA | TRBV20-1 | NA | TGCAGTGCTAGAGATTTAGATCTAGCGACTTACGTAGAGACCCAGTACTTC | CSARDLDLATYVETQYF
TRBJ1-4 | many | TRBV19 | NA | TGTGCCAGTAGTAAGCTTCGGCAAGATGAAAAACTGTTTTTT | CASSKLRQDEKLFF
TRBJ1-3 | few | TRBV7-9 | NA | TGTGCCAGCAGCTTAGCAATGAGAATCTCTGGAAACACCATATATTTT | CASSLAMRISGNTIYF
TRBJ1-5 | NA | TRBV7-9 | NA | TGTGCCAGCAGCTTAGCAGGGGCCAGTCAGCCCCAGCATTTT | CASSLAGASQPQHF
TRBJ1-6 | few | TRBV7-6 | NA | TGTGCCAGCAGCTTAGCCCCTCCGCCCGATTCACCCCTCCACTTT | CASSLAPPPDSPLHF
TRBJ2-1 | NA | TRBV5-5 | NA | TGTGCCAGCAGCGCGTACGATGAGCAGTTCTTC | CASSAYDEQFF
TRBJ1-5 | few | TRBV10-3 | TRBD1 | TGTGCCATCAGTGACCGGGACAGTCTTAGCAATCAGCCCCAGCATTTT | CAISDRDSLSNQPQHF
TRBJ1-6 | NA | TRBV6-1 | NA | TGTGCCAGCAGATCACAGAATTCCCTTGAGCCCCTCCACTTT | CASRSQNSLEPLHF
TRBJ2-1 | NA | TRBV12-3/TRBV12-4 | NA | TGTGCCAGCAGTCTTATTGCGAATGGGCAGTTCTTC | CASSLIANGQFF
TRBJ1-4 | NA | TRBV4-1 | NA | TGCGCCAGCAGCCAAGAATCCGGGGGGCCCGAAAAACTGTTTTTT | CASSQESGGPEKLFF
TRBJ1-6 | NA | TRBV20-1 | TRBD1 | TGCAGTGCTAGAGATCCGGGACAGGGAGGATCACCCCTCCACTTT | CSARDPGQGGSPLHF
TRBJ1-5 | many | TRBV4-1 | TRBD1 | TGCGCCAGCAGCCGGCAGGGGACAGGCTCCGAGGGGGAGCCCCAGCATTTT | CASSRQGTGSEGEPQHF
TRBJ2-5 | NA | TRBV6-6 | NA | TGTGCCAGCAACACACGGGGAGGCCAAGAGACCCAGTACTTC | CASNTRGGQETQYF
TRBJ2-1 | few | TRBV6-8 | NA | TGTGCCTCTAGGGTCTACAATGAGCAGTTCTTC | CASRVYNEQFF
TRBJ1-2 | NA | TRBV10-3 | TRBD1 | TGTGCCATCAGTGACGAGGGACAGGCCTATGGCTACACCTTC | CAISDEGQAYGYTF
TRBJ1-5 | few | TRBV2 | NA | TGTGCCAGCGGGCCTAACCAGGGTAGGAGATCTCAGCCCCAGCATTTT | CASGPNQGRRSQPQHF
TRBJ2-2 | NA | TRBV29-1 | NA | TGCAGCGTTGACTTCGACAGTCCTGGGGCGAACACCGGGGAGCTGTTTTTT | CSVDFDSPGANTGELFF
TRBJ2-5 | NA | TRBV6-2/TRBV6-3 | NA | TGTGCCAGCAGTTACTCGAACTACCCAGAGACCCAGTACTTC | CASSYSNYPETQYF
TRBJ1-4 | NA | TRBV24-1 | TRBD1 | TGTGCCACCAGTGATTTGGGACAGGACGAAATTGCAACTAATGAAAAACTGTTTTTT | CATSDLGQDEIATNEKLFF
TRBJ2-3 | NA | TRBV6-2/TRBV6-3 | NA | TGTGCCAGCAGTTACCCCCCCTGGAGCACAGATACGCAGTATTTT | CASSYPPWSTDTQYF
TRBJ1-1 | NA | TRBV27 | TRBD1 | TGTGCCAGCAGGCCCTGGACAGGGTACATGAACACTGAAGCTTTCTTT | CASRPWTGYMNTEAFF
TRBJ2-2 | NA | TRBV7-6 | NA | TGTGCCAGCAGCTTAGAACACGACATGGGAACGAACACCGGGGAGCTGTTTTTT | CASSLEHDMGTNTGELFF
TRBJ1-1 | NA | TRBV7-4 | NA | TGTGCCAGCCAACCCTCGAACACTGAAGCTTTCTTT | CASQPSNTEAFF
TRBJ1-4 | few | TRBV12-3/TRBV12-4 | TRBD1 | TGTGCCAGCACCGTATCTGGGACAGGGGGCGCGCAACTGTTTTTT | CASTVSGTGGAQLFF
TRBJ1-4 | NA | TRBV25-1 | NA | TGTGCCAGCAGTGTCGGGACGGGCACAACTAATGAAAAACTGTTTTTT | CASSVGTGTTNEKLFF
TRBJ2-2 | few | TRBV6-1 | NA | TGTGCCAGCAGTGAAGTCCGGGAAAGCGGGGAGCTGTTTTTT | CASSEVRESGELFF
TRBJ1-1 | many | TRBV7-9 | NA | TGTGCCAGCAGCTTAGGGTATGAAGCTTTCTTT | CASSLGYEAFF
TRBJ2-2 | few | TRBV5-4 | NA | TGTGCCAGCAGCCCCGGGGAGGGGGGCCGACCCGGGGAGCTGTTTTTT | CASSPGEGGRPGELFF
TRBJ2-1 | few | TRBV11-1 | TRBD1 | TGTGCCAGCAGCTTGGATCCGGGGGACAGGGTATATTACAATGAGCAGTTCTTC | CASSLDPGDRVYYNEQFF
TRBJ2-1 | NA | TRBV12-5 | NA | TGTGCTAGTGCCGGCCCGGGACGGAGCTCCTACAATGAGCAGTTCTTC | CASAGPGRSSYNEQFF
TRBJ2-2 | NA | TRBV10-3 | TRBD1 | TGTGCCATCCGGACAGGGAGAGACGGGGAGCTGTTTTTT | CAIRTGRDGELFF
TRBJ1-6 | NA | TRBV20-1 | TRBD1 | TGCAGTGCTAGGAGAGGAGCGGGACAGGGGGACGACTATAATTCACCCCTCCACTTT | CSARRGAGQGDDYNSPLHF
TRBJ2-3 | NA | TRBV6-8 | NA | TGTGCCAGCAGTACCGGGCCCTACTCGGATACGCAGTATTTT | CASSTGPYSDTQYF
TRBJ2-5 | few | TRBV4-1 | TRBD2 | TGCGCCATTTCACCCACCCCGGGACTAGCGAGAGAGACCCAGTACTTC | CAISPTPGLARETQYF
TRBJ2-7 | NA | TRBV2 | NA | TGTGCCAGCAGTCGGACAGCGCAGTACTTC | CASSRTAQYF
TRBJ1-1 | NA | TRBV19 | NA | TGTGCCAGTAAGAGGGTGGGACAGAACACTGAAGCTTTCTTT | CASKRVGQNTEAFF
TRBJ2-2 | few | TRBV4-3 | TRBD2 | TGCGCCAGCAGCAAAACACTAGCGGGGAGCACCGGGGAGCTGTTTTTT | CASSKTLAGSTGELFF
TRBJ2-1 | few | TRBV25-1 | TRBD1 | TGTGCCAGCAGTGAATATTTTGGCCGGGACAGCTACAATGAGCAGTTCTTC | CASSEYFGRDSYNEQFF
TRBJ1-1 | NA | TRBV18 | TRBD1 | TGTGCCAGCTCACCAAGACAGGGTGAAATGAACACTGAAGCTTTCTTT | CASSPRQGEMNTEAFF
TRBJ1-1 | many | TRBV12-3/TRBV12-4 | NA | TGTGCCAGCAGCTTTGGACGGCTGAACACTGAAGCTTTCTTT | CASSFGRLNTEAFF
TRBJ1-1 | few | TRBV7-8 | NA | TGTGCCAGCAGCTTACAGCAGAACACTGAAGCTTTCTTT | CASSLQQNTEAFF
TRBJ1-2 | NA | TRBV2 | NA | TGTGCCAGCAGCTCGGGGCTTCCTAACTATGGCTACACCTTC | CASSSGLPNYGYTF
TRBJ2-1 | NA | TRBV6-5 | NA | TGTGCCAGCAGCCACGAGGGGGTGGGCTACAATGAGCAGTTCTTC | CASSHEGVGYNEQFF
TRBJ1-1 | NA | TRBV7-9 | TRBD1 | TGTGCCAGCAGCTTAGTTCCAGGGGGCCCGAACACTGAAGCTTTCTTT | CASSLVPGGPNTEAFF
TRBJ1-3 | NA | TRBV10-3 | NA | TGTGCCATCATTGACGCCGGGAGGACTGGAAACACCATATATTTT | CAIIDAGRTGNTIYF
TRBJ1-4 | NA | TRBV19 | NA | TGTGCCAGTAGTATAGTCAATGAAAAACTGTTTTTT | CASSIVNEKLFF
TRBJ2-1 | few | TRBV28 | NA | TGTGCCAGCCTCGGGGCTAGTCGGAATGAGCAGTTCTTC | CASLGASRNEQFF
TRBJ1-1 | NA | TRBV4-1 | TRBD1 | TGCGCCAGCAGCCAAGATATGGTAGGGGGCCTGAACACTGAAGCTTTCTTT | CASSQDMVGGLNTEAFF
TRBJ2-3 | NA | TRBV7-9 | NA | TGTGCCAGCAGGAATAGGGGTGATACGCAGTATTTT | CASRNRGDTQYF
TRBJ2-7 | few | TRBV6-6 | NA | TGTGCCAGCAGTTACTCGTACGGATCCTCGTACGAGCAGTACTTC | CASSYSYGSSYEQYF